The sequence of this TCR beta chain was determined in a study of T cells after yellow fever vaccination (dated by TCRdb to the late 2010s). Describing the broader study: Libraries from fractions with low cell numbers were prepared with the SMART-Seq v4 Ultra Low Input RNA kit. To follow T-cell clones before and after primary and booster YFV17D yellow fever vaccination, bulk TCR alpha and beta repertoires were sequenced over time. Bulk PBMC replicates and cell subsets were isolated from blood drawn at multiple timepoints before and after both primary and secondary immunization. The cohort comprised two healthy male donors, one aged 18 to 30 and one aged 30 to 40 years.

Sample treatment or condition, as interpreted from the label and publication: live attenuated yellow fever vaccine strain. At each blood-draw timepoint, two biological replicates of bulk PBMCs were collected. A standard Ficoll-Paque protocol was used to isolate PBMCs from peripheral blood. TriZol was used to extract RNA from bulk PBMCs, CD4 and CD8 fractions, and dextramer-positive and dextramer-negative fractions. General conclusions and limits of the study: Compared with the primary T-cell response, the secondary T-cell response was faster but weaker, reaching its peak on day 5 rather than on day 15. After the booster, most of the clones that had expanded following primary vaccination were detected again (approximately 95% of CD4 and 80% to 90% of CD8), which suggests that memory was broadly maintained. Because only two donors were included in the study, the extent to which the findings can be generalized is limited. Computational filtering was needed because FACS-sorted repertoires could contain abundant contaminating clonotypes from the bulk population. A small share of clonotypes was detected in both CD4 and CD8 compartments, with the overlap likely arising from convergent recombination.

TCR cDNA was synthesized by 5'RACE template switching, through which a universal primer site and unique molecular identifiers were introduced. cDNA synthesis was primed from both the TCR alpha and TCR beta constant segments. Libraries were amplified in two PCR steps, with sample barcodes and sequencing adapters added in the second step. Sequencing of libraries was performed on Illumina HiSeq 2500 (2x100 bp) or NovaSeq (2x150 bp). As for the original processing: MIGEC handled demultiplexing of reads and collapsing into UMI consensus sequences, while MiXCR performed V(D)J alignment. Vaccine-responding clonotypes were identified with edgeR using replicate PBMC samples, with FDR below 0.01 and a log2 fold change above 5 up to day 15 being required. Each bulk clonotype was labeled CD4 or CD8 based on which sequenced repertoire, CD4 or CD8, contained the clonotype at higher abundance. TCRdb reran the public reads through fastp at Q25 and MiXCR, keeping productive beta chains. All rows with the same CDR3 protein become a single entry with the most common DNA and genes. For this entry, the V and J calls and clone size follow TCRdb and not the study's own pipeline. The table for this sample lists just under 600,000 distinct CDR3 sequences; approximately 12% of them were counted only once. The top ten constitute over 12% of the sample.

With respect to this clonotype: This clone's antigen is unknown. Nothing much larger sits one base from this clone, and base qualities are not available.

The sample in question was PBMCs, obtained on the day of the yellow fever booster vaccination. The TCR comes from a man aged 25-45 years who received the YFV17D yellow fever vaccine.

The nucleotide sequence reads as follows: TGTGCCAGCAGCTTACCAGCCTACAATGAGCAGTTCTTC. It translates to CASSLPAYNEQFF. The chain uses TRBV7-2 and TRBJ2-1; confidence is insufficient to name the D gene. The germline V gene specifies SGHTA as CDR1 and FQGNSA as CDR2. V and J lose 2 bases and 2 bases, and a span of 4 bases separates them. The CDR3 covers 13 residues, taking in both the cysteine and the phenylalanine. CDR3 DNA is the only sequence kept; it has 39 bases, read in frame from the first base.